These 2 T cell receptor beta chains came from one sample sequenced in a study of spatial heterogeneity in lung cancer. Study-wide results and caveats: Expanded alpha and beta TCR counts within tumors tracked tumor mutation counts.

TCRdb recomputed calls from the 5' RACE reads with MiXCR, one row per CDR3 protein. This table has approximately 8,500 distinct CDR3 sequences, approximately 12% appearing once. Antigens for these TCRs are unknown. Time point given: sample taken at primary tumor resection. Here the sequenced sample was lung tumor tissue, taken at surgery. These TCRs come from a male donor with early-stage non-small cell lung cancer.

This clonotype is judged medium-sized. This beta chain turned up in a library designed for alpha chains; as an off-target read, its abundance says little. The chain links TRBV6-1 to TRBJ1-4; D remains unclear. Germline V gene sequence: CDR1 MNHNS, CDR2 SASEGT. This CDR3 has 16 residues. Trimming took off 3 bases at V and 7 bases at J, with 18 bases between the two ends. CDR3 region: CASSDAPIGLGEKLFF. In DNA, the CDR3 is TGTGCCAGCAGTGATGCCCCGATTGGGCTAGGTGAAAAACTGTTTTTT.

This clonotype appeared many times. This beta chain is a stray read from a library made for alpha chains; its abundance is not meaningful. The rearrangement uses TRBV28 and TRBJ1-5, with a tentative D call TRBD1 (6 bases). V was cut by 5 bases and J by 2 bases, with 16 bases left in between. Germline values: CDR1 MDHEN, CDR2 SYDVKM. The CDR3 has 16 amino acids. The CDR3 loop is CASSPRTVVGNQPQHF. CDR3 coding DNA: TGTGCCAGCAGTCCGCGGACAGTCGTGGGCAATCAGCCCCAGCATTTT.